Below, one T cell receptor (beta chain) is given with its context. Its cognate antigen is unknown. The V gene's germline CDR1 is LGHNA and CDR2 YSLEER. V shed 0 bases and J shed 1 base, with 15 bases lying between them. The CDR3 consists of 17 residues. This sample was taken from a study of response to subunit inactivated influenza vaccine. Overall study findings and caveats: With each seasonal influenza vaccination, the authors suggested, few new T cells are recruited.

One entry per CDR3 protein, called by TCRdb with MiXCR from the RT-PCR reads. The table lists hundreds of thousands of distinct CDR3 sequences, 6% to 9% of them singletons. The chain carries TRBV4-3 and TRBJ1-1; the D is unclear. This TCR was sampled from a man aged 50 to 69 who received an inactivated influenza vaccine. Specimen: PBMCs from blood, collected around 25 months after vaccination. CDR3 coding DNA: TGCGCCAGCAGCCAAGACCCAGGCCAGCTTCCGAACACTGAAGCTTTCTTT. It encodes CASSQDPGQLPNTEAFF.